This T cell receptor (beta chain) was found in a study of cytomegalovirus exposure and HLA in healthy donors. With 60 Vbeta and 13 Jbeta primers, the PCR was carried out. Generated by immunoSEQ multiplex PCR, the TCRdb table keeps only in-frame clones and is missing some. The table for this sample gives about 130,000 clones. Overall study results and limits: HLA-A and HLA-B allele assignments for most subjects were reportedly predicted accurately using TCR beta sequences.

To note about this clone: Its matching antigen is unknown.

Source material: PBMCs. The origin of this receptor is a man in his late teens or twenties in good health and CMV-seronegative.

The CDR3 DNA reads TGCGCCAGCAGTGAGGCGGGGGGAGAGGGGAATAATGAGCAGTTCTTC. Translation: CASSEAGGEGNNEQFF. The rearrangement links TRBV10-1 to TRBJ2-1; 8 bases line up with TRBD2. CDR3 size: 16 residues. J gave up 7 bases and V 2 bases, and 10 bases lay outside the gene matches. CDR1 and CDR2 (germline): WNHNN, SYGVQD (reference sequence).